Listed below are T cell receptor beta chains from one sample, sequenced in a study of cytomegalovirus exposure and HLA in healthy donors. TCRdb keeps only in-frame clones here, not all; method: immunoSEQ multiplex PCR. Here the sample spans fewer than 150,000 clones, 79% being singletons. The material sequenced was PBMCs. The receptors were gathered from a man aged 40-49 years in good health and CMV-seropositive. CDR3s include the opening cysteine and the closing phenylalanine or tryptophan. The D gene is left open where the match is weak. The listing skips clone size in some rows; elsewhere it reads once, few, many or a size class.

>TRBJ1-1|TRBD1|TRBV6-5|.
CASSYQGVAEAFF
TGTGCCAGCAGTTACCAGGGGGTCGCTGAAGCTTTCTTT
>TRBJ1-1|.|TRBV21-1|.
CASSKTNRRQGALAFF
TGTGCCAGCAGCAAGACGAATCGTCGACAGGGTGCTTTAGCTTTCTTT
>TRBJ2-2|TRBD2|TRBV6-4|.
CASSLGLATGELFF
TGTGCCAGCAGTCTGGGACTAGCGACCGGGGAGCTGTTTTTT
>TRBJ1-1|.|TRBV7-8|.
CASSLSLTTEAFF
TGTGCCAGCAGCTTAAGCCTCACCACTGAAGCTTTCTTT
>TRBJ1-6|.|TRBV6-1|.
CASSDGAVPLHF
TGTGCCAGCAGTGACGGTGCGGTACCCCTCCACTTT
>TRBJ2-3|.|TRBV5-1|.
CASSLELSTDTQYF
TGCGCCAGCAGCTTGGAGCTCAGCACAGATACGCAGTATTTT
>TRBJ1-2|TRBD1|TRBV5-1|once
CASAQGGTDYGYTF
TGCGCCAGCGCCCAAGGCGGGACAGACTATGGCTACACCTTC
>TRBJ2-7|TRBD2|TRBV5-1|few
CASSQGLGSNYEQYF
TGCGCCAGCAGCCAAGGACTAGGATCGAACTACGAGCAGTACTTC
>TRBJ2-7|.|TRBV18|few
CASSSDITYEQYF
TGTGCCAGCTCATCGGACATAACCTACGAGCAGTACTTC
>TRBJ2-7|.|TRBV12-2|.
CASRLRLVDDYEQYF
TGTGCAAGTCGCCTCAGACTAGTGGATGATTACGAGCAGTACTTC
>TRBJ2-7|TRBD2|TRBV9|.
CASSEAGTRMGRQYF
TGTGCCAGCAGCGAAGCCGGGACTAGAATGGGGAGGCAGTACTTC
>TRBJ2-1|TRBD2|TRBV7-9|.
CASSLVSGRGNEQFF
TGTGCCAGCAGCTTAGTAAGCGGGAGGGGCAATGAGCAGTTCTTC
>TRBJ1-1|.|TRBV28|.
CAINGQKMNTEAFF
TGTGCCATAAACGGACAGAAGATGAACACTGAAGCTTTCTTT
>TRBJ2-7|TRBD1|TRBV7-7|.
CASSSGTGPYEQYF
TGTGCCAGCAGCTCAGGGACAGGCCCCTACGAGCAGTACTTC
>TRBJ2-4|TRBD1|TRBV28|.
CASIPLRQGKNIQYF
TGTGCCAGCATCCCGCTACGACAGGGCAAAAACATTCAGTACTTC
>TRBJ2-5|TRBD1|TRBV9|.
CASSPGTGFGQETQYF
TGTGCCAGCAGCCCCGGGACAGGGTTTGGCCAAGAGACCCAGTACTTC
>TRBJ2-5|TRBD2|TRBV4-1|.
CASSQPGGDETQYF
TGCGCCAGCAGCCAGCCCGGGGGGGACGAGACCCAGTACTTC
>TRBJ2-5|.|TRBV5-4|.
CASSLEFQAGETQYF
TGTGCCAGCAGCTTGGAGTTCCAAGCGGGAGAGACCCAGTACTTC
>TRBJ1-2|TRBD1|TRBV19|.
CASTQGDRANYGYTF
TGTGCCAGTACTCAAGGGGACAGAGCTAACTATGGCTACACCTTC
>TRBJ2-1|TRBD2|TRBV5-1|.
CASSSQSGRSYNEQFF
TGCGCCAGCAGCTCCCAGAGCGGGAGGTCCTACAATGAGCAGTTCTTC
>TRBJ2-2|.|TRBV2|.
CASLLGTRLDTGELFF
TGTGCCAGCCTTCTCGGAACGCGGTTGGACACCGGGGAGCTGTTTTTT
>TRBJ1-2|TRBD1|TRBV28|.
CASSLSSGTEELYGYTF
TGTGCCAGCAGTTTATCTTCTGGGACAGAGGAACTCTATGGCTACACCTTC
>TRBJ2-3|TRBD1|TRBV6-4|.
CASRETGVSADTQYF
TGTGCCAGCAGAGAAACAGGGGTGAGCGCAGATACGCAGTATTTT
>TRBJ1-6|.|TRBV15|.
CATSYSFSPLHF
TGTGCCACCAGCTACAGCTTTTCACCCCTCCACTTT
>TRBJ2-7|.|TRBV27|few
CASRGAPGFYEQYF
TGTGCCAGCAGGGGGGCGCCAGGTTTCTACGAGCAGTACTTC
>TRBJ2-7|.|TRBV6-6|.
CASSGGRSYEQYF
TGTGCCAGCAGCGGCGGGCGATCCTACGAGCAGTACTTC
>TRBJ1-2|.|TRBV20-1|.
CSASIGGYTF
TGCAGTGCTTCCATCGGGGGCTACACCTTC
>TRBJ2-5|TRBD1|TRBV7-8|.
CASSIGQGTETQYF
TGTGCCAGCAGCATTGGACAGGGCACGGAGACCCAGTACTTC
>TRBJ2-5|.|TRBV5-6|.
CASSLVSRETQYF
TGTGCCAGCAGCTTGGTTAGTCGAGAGACCCAGTACTTC
>TRBJ1-2|.|TRBV20-1|few
CSATGDYGYTF
TGCAGTGCCACCGGGGACTATGGCTACACCTTC